A selection of T cell receptor beta chains follows, all from one sample in a study of T cells in Graves' hyperthyroidism and ophthalmopathy. TCRdb analysed the multiplex PCR reads with MiXCR anew, one entry per CDR3 protein. The data contain around 520,000 distinct CDR3 sequences, around 14% of them singletons. Sequencing was done on a sample of blood. The receptors shown here come from a woman aged 18 to 35 with Graves' hyperthyroidism. CDR3s include the opening cysteine and the closing phenylalanine or tryptophan. Each record gives: clone size, J gene, V gene, D gene, CDR3 DNA, CDR3 protein. A D gene is named only where the DNA matches it firmly. Clone size is not always given. Where it is, it says once, few, many or a class for expanded clones.

once TRBJ1-2 TRBV6-5 - TGTGCCAGCAGTTACCCGGACCGGCCCGGGTGGTATGGCTACACCTTC CASSYPDRPGWYGYTF
- TRBJ2-1 TRBV2 TRBD2 TGTGCCAGCAGTGATAGGCTAGCGGGGTACAATGAGCAGTTCTTC CASSDRLAGYNEQFF
- TRBJ1-1 TRBV6-1 TRBD1 TGTGCCAGCAGTCGGACAGGGACGAAGACTGAAGCTTTCTTT CASSRTGTKTEAFF
- TRBJ2-3 TRBV7-8 - TGTGCCGGAGGGGGCGATGGCACAGATACGCAGTATTTT CAGGGDGTDTQYF
- TRBJ2-2 TRBV7-3 - TGCGCCAGCAGCCTTACAATGAACACCGGGGAGCTGTTTTTT CASSLTMNTGELFF
many TRBJ2-3 TRBV7-3 - TGTGCCAGCAGCAGGTCCGTCTCTAGCACAGATACGCAGTATTTT CASSRSVSSTDTQYF
many TRBJ1-4 TRBV15 - TGTGCCACCAGCAGAGATCGCGCCGGGGCGGGTATGGAACTGTTTTTT CATSRDRAGAGMELFF
many TRBJ2-3 TRBV7-2 - TGTGCCAGCAGCTTCCTTGTTGCAGATACGCAGTATTTT CASSFLVADTQYF
- TRBJ2-5 TRBV24-1 TRBD1 TGTGCCACCAGTGACGGACAGGGGCCGGGAGCCCAGTACTTC CATSDGQGPGAQYF
- TRBJ2-2 TRBV25-1 - TGTGCCAGCAGTGATCCGACAGAGCTTAACACCGGGGAGCTGTTTTTT CASSDPTELNTGELFF
- TRBJ1-2 TRBV24-1 - TGTGCCACCAGTGTACCAGGGGACACGATTCAGGGCTACACCTTC CATSVPGDTIQGYTF
few TRBJ2-1 TRBV15 TRBD2 TGTGCCACCAAAACTAGCGTCAGTGGGTCCTACAATGAGCAGTTCTTC CATKTSVSGSYNEQFF
many TRBJ2-1 TRBV12-3/TRBV12-4 - TGTGCCAGCAGTTGGGGGCAGGGGCAGTTCTTC CASSWGQGQFF
many TRBJ1-1 TRBV11-3 - TGTGCCAGCAGCCCCTCGGGGGAAACTGAAGCTTTCTTT CASSPSGETEAFF
few TRBJ1-1 TRBV11-2 - TGTGCCAGCAGCCCGTGGACAGACGCGCTTGAAGCTTTCTTT CASSPWTDALEAFF
many TRBJ1-2 TRBV12-3/TRBV12-4 - TGTGCCAGCAGTTTATTTCAGGCTGGGGGCTATGGCTACACCTTC CASSLFQAGGYGYTF
many TRBJ2-7 TRBV11-2 TRBD1 TGTGCCAGCAGCTCCTACTGGGGGACAGGAGGTGACGAGCAGTACTTC CASSSYWGTGGDEQYF
many TRBJ1-6 TRBV5-1 TRBD1 TGCGCCAGCAGCTTGGCATTAGGGACAGGGCGATCACCCCTCCACTTT CASSLALGTGRSPLHF
many TRBJ1-2 TRBV20-1 TRBD1 TGCAGTGCTAGACCGACAGGGGGCTATGGCTACACCTTC CSARPTGGYGYTF
many TRBJ2-5 TRBV30 - TGTGCCTGGAGCCCACAGCGGGAGACCCAGTACTTC CAWSPQRETQYF
few TRBJ2-2 TRBV15 - TGTGCCACCAGCAGAGACTCCCGTTGGACCGGGGAGCTGTTTTTT CATSRDSRWTGELFF
- TRBJ1-1 TRBV30 - TGTGCCTGGAGTGTACTTGCAGGGCGGGTGGCTGAAGCTTTCTTT CAWSVLAGRVAEAFF
many TRBJ2-1 TRBV3-1 - TGTGCCAGCAGCCAAGATCAGGACCCCGGGGTATCCTACAATGAGCAGTTCTTC CASSQDQDPGVSYNEQFF
many TRBJ2-1 TRBV9 - TGTGCCAGCAGCGTTGAGACTCCCTACAATGAGCAGTTCTTC CASSVETPYNEQFF
many TRBJ1-6 TRBV11-2 - TGTGCCAGCAGCTTCGCCCTGACGAGAAATAATTCACCCCTCCACTTT CASSFALTRNNSPLHF
- TRBJ2-5 TRBV5-1 - TGCGCCAGCAGCCCCATTGGGGGGCGGTATAAAGAGACCCAGTACTTC CASSPIGGRYKETQYF
- TRBJ1-1 TRBV7-6 - TGTGCCAGCAGTGGGACAACCAGGACTGAAGCTTTCTTT CASSGTTRTEAFF
many TRBJ1-1 TRBV3-1 - TGTGCCAGCAGCCAAGATGGCCACCCCACTGAAGCTTTCTTT CASSQDGHPTEAFF
- TRBJ1-5 TRBV3-1 - TGTGCCAGCAGCAAAGAATATATCAATCAGCCCCACCATTTT CASSKEYINQPHHF
- TRBJ2-1 TRBV2 - TGTGCCAGCAGTGATGGGAACTACAATGAGCAGTTCTTC CASSDGNYNEQFF
few TRBJ2-1 TRBV5-1 - TGCGCCAGCAGCCCCAACAGGGTGGATGAGCAGTTCTTC CASSPNRVDEQFF
few TRBJ1-4 TRBV7-6 - TGTGCCAGCAGCTCCCCGGAGTCCGGAGGACTGTTTTTT CASSSPESGGLFF
many TRBJ2-7 TRBV9 - TGTGCCAGCAGCGTAGCTGAGGGGAAATACGAGCAGTACTTC CASSVAEGKYEQYF
many TRBJ1-6 TRBV7-9 - TGTGCCAGCAGCTTAATTGGTGATTCACCCCTCCACTTT CASSLIGDSPLHF
many TRBJ1-2 TRBV28 - TGTGCCAGCAGTTTTGAGTGGGGGTACTATGGCTACACCTTC CASSFEWGYYGYTF
many TRBJ2-5 TRBV2 - TGTGCCAGCAGTCCCCAAGGAGAGACCCAGTACTTC CASSPQGETQYF
many TRBJ1-2 TRBV6-5 - TGTGCCAGCAGTTACTTTTCAGGGTTAAGTAGTAACTATGGCTACACCTTC CASSYFSGLSSNYGYTF
- TRBJ2-5 TRBV27 - TGTGCCAGCAGTTTATATACTAGCCGAGAGACCCAGTACTTC CASSLYTSRETQYF
- TRBJ2-7 TRBV3-1 - TGTGCCAGCAGCCACAGTTTGGACGGAGGAGGGATCGGGGTCTACGAGCAGTACTTC CASSHSLDGGGIGVYEQYF
once TRBJ2-5 TRBV2 TRBD1 TGTGCCAGCAGCCTGACAGGGGCCCAGGGGGAGACCCAGTACTTC CASSLTGAQGETQYF
many TRBJ1-6 TRBV12-5 TRBD1 TGTGCTAGTGGAAAGCCGGGACAGGGGGAGTATTCACCCCTCCACTTT CASGKPGQGEYSPLHF
many TRBJ2-3 TRBV20-1 - TGCAGTGCTAGTCTGCCCAGCGGTACAGATACGCAGTATTTT CSASLPSGTDTQYF
many TRBJ2-4 TRBV30 TRBD2 TGTGCCTGGAGGCCCGTCGTAGCGGGAGGACCCGTAGCCAAAAACATTCAGTACTTC CAWRPVVAGGPVAKNIQYF
- TRBJ2-5 TRBV19 TRBD2 TGTGGCAGTAGTCGGAGGCTAGCGGGAGGTAGTGAGACCCAGTACTTC CGSSRRLAGGSETQYF
- TRBJ2-1 TRBV19 TRBD2 TGTGCCAGTACCCGGACTAGCGCGACCTACAATGAGCAGTTCTTC CASTRTSATYNEQFF
- TRBJ2-7 TRBV19 TRBD2 TGTGCCAGTAGTATTGTGGCGGGAGGCGCCACAGTAGGGGAGCAGTACTTC CASSIVAGGATVGEQYF
few TRBJ2-5 TRBV5-1 TRBD1 TGCGCCAGCGTACAGGGGAATATCGTTGGAGAGACCCAGTACTTC CASVQGNIVGETQYF
- TRBJ2-1 TRBV20-1 - TGCAGTGTTAAGTCTAATCGGGGTAGGGGCAATGAGCAGTTCTTC CSVKSNRGRGNEQFF
few TRBJ2-1 TRBV20-1 TRBD2 TGCAGTGCTGAGAGGCGGGAGGGCATCGATGAGCAGTTCTTC CSAERREGIDEQFF
- TRBJ2-2 TRBV7-9 - TGTGCCAGCAGCTTACTTACCGAGAACACCGGGGAGCTGTTTTTT CASSLLTENTGELFF
many TRBJ2-7 TRBV10-3 - TGTGCCATCAGTGACTCCTACGAGCAGTACTTC CAISDSYEQYF
- TRBJ1-2 TRBV6-1 - TGTGCCAGCAACTCCAGGGAGAACTATGGCTACACCTTC CASNSRENYGYTF
many TRBJ2-1 TRBV15 - TGTGCCACCAGGGGGGCGAATGAGCAGTTCTTC CATRGANEQFF